This TCR beta chain came from a study of naive and memory T cell subsets. Cells stained for CD3, CD4, CD8, CD45RA, CD27 and viability were sorted into four CD45RA/CD27 subsets. Two oligonucleotides, mixed equimolar, formed the beta constant-region primer covering TRBC1 and TRBC2. Nested alpha and beta constant-region primers with the SP2 primer drove four PCR rounds on ligated cDNA. TCRdb ran MiXCR on the UMI-ligation and nested PCR reads and lists one entry per CDR3 protein. This table has 130,000 or so distinct CDR3 sequences, 35% to 40% appearing once. Sequencing was done on a sample of central memory CD4+ T cells from blood. The source of this sequence is a human donor in good health.

The CDR3: CSVRGGYTEAFF. In DNA, the CDR3 is TGCAGCGTCAGGGGGGGGTACACTGAAGCTTTCTTT. The J gene is TRBJ1-1, the V gene TRBV29-1; 7 bases align to TRBD1. This CDR3 spans 12 amino acids. From germline, CDR1 is SQVTM and CDR2 ANQGSEA. Trimming removed 6 bases from V and 3 bases from J; junction bases left unmatched: 4.